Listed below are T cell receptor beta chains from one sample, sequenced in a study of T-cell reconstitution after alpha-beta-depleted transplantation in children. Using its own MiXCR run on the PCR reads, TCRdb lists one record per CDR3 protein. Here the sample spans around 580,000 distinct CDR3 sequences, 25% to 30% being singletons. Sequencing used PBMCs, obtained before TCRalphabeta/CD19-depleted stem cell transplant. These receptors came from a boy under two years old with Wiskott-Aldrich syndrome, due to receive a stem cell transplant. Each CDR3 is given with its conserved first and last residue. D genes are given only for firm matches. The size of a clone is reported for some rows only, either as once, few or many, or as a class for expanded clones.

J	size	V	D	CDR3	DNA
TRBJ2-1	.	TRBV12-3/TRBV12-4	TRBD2	CASSLRRTSGYNEQFF	TGTGCCAGCAGTCTTAGAAGGACTAGTGGTTACAATGAGCAGTTCTTC
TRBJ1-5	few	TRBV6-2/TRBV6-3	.	CASSYSRIATNQPQHF	TGTGCCAGCAGTTACTCTCGGATAGCGACCAATCAGCCCCAGCATTTT
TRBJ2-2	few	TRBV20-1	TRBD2	CSARDAGAFAGELFF	TGCAGTGCTAGAGACGCGGGAGCATTTGCCGGGGAGCTGTTTTTT
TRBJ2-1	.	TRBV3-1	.	CASSQDVQRGYNEQFF	TGTGCCAGCAGCCAAGATGTCCAGCGTGGATACAATGAGCAGTTCTTC
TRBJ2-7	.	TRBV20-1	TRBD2	CSASSSGRLNYEQYF	TGCAGTGCTAGTTCTAGCGGGAGACTTAACTACGAGCAGTACTTC
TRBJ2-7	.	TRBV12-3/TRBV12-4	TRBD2	CASCKAGGISYEQYF	TGTGCCAGCTGCAAAGCGGGAGGAATCTCCTACGAGCAGTACTTC
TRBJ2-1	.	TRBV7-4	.	CASSLVSKADEQFF	TGTGCCAGCAGCTTAGTTTCGAAGGCCGATGAGCAGTTCTTC
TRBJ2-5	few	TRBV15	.	CATSRGGGETQYF	TGTGCCACCAGCAGGGGGGGAGGAGAGACCCAGTACTTC
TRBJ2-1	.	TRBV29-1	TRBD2	CSVVSSGSAVYEQFF	TGCAGCGTTGTGTCGAGCGGGAGCGCGGTCTATGAGCAGTTCTTC
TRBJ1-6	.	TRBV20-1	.	CSASSGAGDSPLHF	TGCAGTGCTAGCTCTGGGGCTGGGGATTCACCCCTCCACTTT
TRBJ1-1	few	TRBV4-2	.	CASSHLEGQSNTEAFF	TGTGCCAGCAGCCACCTAGAGGGGCAATCGAACACTGAAGCTTTCTTT
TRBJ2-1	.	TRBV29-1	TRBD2	CSGIERGLAGGREQFF	TGCAGCGGTATAGAACGGGGACTAGCGGGAGGCCGTGAGCAGTTCTTC
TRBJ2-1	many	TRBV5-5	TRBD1	CASSTNRGPSNEQFF	TGTGCCAGCAGCACTAACAGGGGGCCCTCGAATGAGCAGTTCTTC
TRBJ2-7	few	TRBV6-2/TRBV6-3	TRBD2	CASSFPPSGSIKDYEQYF	TGTGCCAGCAGTTTCCCCCCTAGCGGGAGTATCAAGGACTACGAGCAGTACTTC
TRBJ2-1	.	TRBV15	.	CATSKALLGGDEQFF	TGTGCCACCAGCAAGGCCCTTCTGGGGGGCGATGAGCAGTTCTTC
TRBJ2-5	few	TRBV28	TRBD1	CASSLRQGYETQYF	TGTGCCAGCAGTCTGCGACAGGGATACGAGACCCAGTACTTC
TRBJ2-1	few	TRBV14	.	CASSQDPGGTYNEQFF	TGTGCCAGCAGCCAAGATCCAGGGGGGACCTACAATGAGCAGTTCTTC
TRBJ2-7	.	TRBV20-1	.	CSAKTDSYEQYF	TGCAGTGCAAAAACAGACTCCTACGAGCAGTACTTC
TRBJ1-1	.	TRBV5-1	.	CASSFPAMNTEAFF	TGCGCCAGCAGCTTCCCCGCCATGAACACTGAAGCTTTCTTT
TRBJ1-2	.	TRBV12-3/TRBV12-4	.	CASSRFFPGYTF	TGTGCCAGCAGTCGGTTTTTTCCAGGCTACACCTTC
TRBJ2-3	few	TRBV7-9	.	CASSGTTTDTQYF	TGTGCCAGCAGCGGGACCACCACAGATACGCAGTATTTT
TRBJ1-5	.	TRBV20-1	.	CSARKQGFNQPQHF	TGCAGTGCTAGAAAACAGGGCTTCAATCAGCCCCAGCATTTT
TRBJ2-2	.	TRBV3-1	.	CASSKWLGLNTGELFF	TGTGCCAGCAGCAAGTGGCTAGGGCTGAACACCGGGGAGCTGTTTTTT
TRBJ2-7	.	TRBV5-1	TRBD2	CASSLVLAGVDEQYF	TGCGCCAGCAGCTTGGTTCTAGCGGGAGTCGACGAGCAGTACTTC
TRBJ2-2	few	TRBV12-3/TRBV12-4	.	CASSLTQDSGELFF	TGTGCCAGCAGTTTAACACAGGACTCCGGGGAGCTGTTTTTT
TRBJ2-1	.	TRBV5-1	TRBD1	CASSLGDRVHEQFF	TGCGCCAGCAGCTTGGGGGACAGGGTCCATGAGCAGTTCTTC
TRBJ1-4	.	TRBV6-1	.	CASSDGQSFFEKLFF	TGTGCCAGCAGTGATGGACAGAGTTTTTTCGAAAAACTGTTTTTT
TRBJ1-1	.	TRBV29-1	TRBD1	CSVSTGVNTEAFF	TGCAGCGTGTCGACAGGGGTGAACACTGAAGCTTTCTTT
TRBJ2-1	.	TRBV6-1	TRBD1	CASSTTGEKRTNEQFF	TGTGCCAGCAGCACGACAGGGGAAAAAAGGACGAATGAGCAGTTCTTC
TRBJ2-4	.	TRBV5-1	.	CASSLTSIRNIQYF	TGCGCCAGCAGCTTGACGTCGATCCGTAACATTCAGTACTTC
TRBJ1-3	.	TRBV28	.	CASRLRVISGNTIYF	TGTGCCAGCAGACTCAGGGTCATCTCTGGAAACACCATATATTTT
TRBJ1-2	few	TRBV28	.	CASSLGQNTYGYTF	TGTGCCAGCAGTTTAGGACAGAACACCTATGGCTACACCTTC
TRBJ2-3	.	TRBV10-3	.	CAISVRLASTDTQYF	TGTGCCATCAGTGTTCGGCTAGCGAGCACAGATACGCAGTATTTT
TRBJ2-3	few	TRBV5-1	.	CASSFGTNTDTQYF	TGCGCCAGCAGCTTCGGGACAAACACAGATACGCAGTATTTT
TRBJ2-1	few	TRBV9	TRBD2	CASSVLGRAHNEQFF	TGTGCCAGCAGCGTACTCGGGAGGGCCCACAATGAGCAGTTCTTC
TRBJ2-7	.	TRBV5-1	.	CASSGSHGLTSPYEQYF	TGCGCCAGCAGCGGATCCCATGGCCTGACTAGTCCCTACGAGCAGTACTTC
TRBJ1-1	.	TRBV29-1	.	CSVVGGGSEAFF	TGCAGCGTTGTCGGGGGAGGATCTGAAGCTTTCTTT
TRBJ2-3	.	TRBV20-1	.	CSAREWGRGLRNTQYF	TGCAGTGCTAGAGAATGGGGGAGGGGGCTCAGGAATACGCAGTATTTT
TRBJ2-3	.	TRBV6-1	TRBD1	CASSRQGRRGDTQYF	TGTGCCAGCAGTCGACAGGGGCGCAGGGGAGATACGCAGTATTTT
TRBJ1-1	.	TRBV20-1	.	CSARLTRVMRGLNTEAFF	TGCAGTGCTAGACTAACCAGAGTGATGAGGGGACTCAACACTGAAGCTTTCTTT
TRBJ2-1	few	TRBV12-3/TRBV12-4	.	CASSLRGIEQFF	TGTGCCAGCAGCCTCAGGGGTATTGAGCAGTTCTTC
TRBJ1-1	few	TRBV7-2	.	CASSLAGDQAFF	TGTGCCAGCAGCTTAGCAGGAGACCAAGCTTTCTTT
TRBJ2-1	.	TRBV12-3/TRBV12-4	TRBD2	CASSGKAGGRGNEQFF	TGTGCCAGCAGTGGAAAAGCGGGAGGGCGGGGAAATGAGCAGTTCTTC
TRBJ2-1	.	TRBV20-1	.	CSARDRARPHNEQFF	TGCAGTGCTAGAGACCGGGCCCGGCCCCACAATGAGCAGTTCTTC
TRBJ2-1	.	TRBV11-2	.	CASSLRQVGHNEQFF	TGTGCCAGCAGCTTACGGCAGGTGGGGCACAATGAGCAGTTCTTC